The subject of this entry is one TCR beta chain. Antigen unknown. Primers: 60 Vbeta forward and 13 Jbeta reverse. Profiled with immunoSEQ multiplex PCR; TCRdb holds only in-frame clones, not every one. Of around 170,000 clones listed, around 72% are singletons. Trimming removed 0 bases from V and 0 bases from J; junction bases left unmatched: 1. The CDR3 is 15 amino acids. CDR1 is SGDLS, CDR2 YYNGEE, per germline. The sample is drawn from a study of cytomegalovirus exposure and HLA in healthy donors. Whole-study results and caveats: 87-base-pair reads could not separate some V segments, including TRBV6-2 and TRBV6-3.

The chain is built from TRBV9 and TRBJ1-1; 8 positions match TRBD1. The sequence derives from a woman aged 45-59 years in good health and CMV-seropositive. Sequencing was done on a sample of PBMCs. CDR3 region: CASSVGGQVNTEAFF. The CDR3 DNA is TGTGCCAGCAGCGTAGGGGGACAGGTGAACACTGAAGCTTTCTTT.